These 26 T cell receptor beta chains came from one sample sequenced in a study of T-cell memory formation after mild COVID-19. One entry per CDR3 protein results from TCRdb running MiXCR on the 5' RACE reads. The sample consists of around 210,000 distinct CDR3 sequences, over 9.5% of them appearing once. The sample was PBMCs or a T cell subset sorted from them (not recorded which). Receptors originate from a man aged 18 to 29 who had mild COVID-19 (a few samples of this study predate the infection). Cell type and time point are not known.

To note about this clonotype: The junction does not match germline at one end; this may be a read error. The chain is built from TRBV4-2 and TRBJ1-3, with D uncertain. The CDR3 length is 17 residues. Germline V gene sequence: CDR1 LGHNA, CDR2 YNFKEQ. CDR3 sequence: CASSQERVRTAGNSIYF. The CDR3 DNA follows: TGTGCCAGCAGCCAAGAACGCGTGAGGACGGCTGGAAACAGCATATATTTT.

Many counts were recorded for this clonotype. The V call is TRBV6-2 or TRBV6-3, the J call TRBJ2-4, with a weak D call TRBD2 (5 bases). V dropped 7 bases and J dropped 4 bases, with 14 bases sitting between them. There are 14 residues in the CDR3. The V gene's germline CDR1 is MNHEY and CDR2 SVGEGT. The CDR3 bases are TGTGCCAGCAAAAGCGGACCCGTAAAAAACATTCAGTACTTC. Amino acid sequence: CASKSGPVKNIQYF.

This clonotype was found a few times. The CDR3 DNA reads as TGTGCCAGCAGTTACGGATGGCAGAACACTGAAGCTTTCTTT. Amino acids: CASSYGWQNTEAFF. This sequence joins TRBV6-2 or TRBV6-3 and TRBJ1-1; D uncertain. The germline CDR1 and CDR2 sequences are MNHEY and SVGEGT. Trimming pared 2 bases from V and 1 base from J, leaving 8 bases between. The length of the CDR3 is 14 residues.

The V gene is TRBV2, the J gene TRBJ2-5; D tentatively reads TRBD1 or TRBD2 (6 bases each). Germline lookup yields CDR1 SNHLY and CDR2 FYNNEI. The ends were cut back, 8 bases at V and 0 bases at J, with 19 bases in the middle. The CDR3 covers 16 residues. The CDR3 DNA is TGTGCCAGCCGCCGGGAAGGGGGGCCGTACCAAGAGACCCAGTACTTC. Translating it yields CASRREGGPYQETQYF.

In the case of this clonotype: An end of the junction does not agree with germline; a read error may underlie this. The V gene is TRBV7-7, the J gene TRBJ2-5; weak D call: TRBD2 (6 bases). Germline loops: CDR1 SSHAT, CDR2 FNYEAQ (reference sequence). The CDR3 is 13 amino acids. The CDR3 region is CASSWDWGSTQYF. CDR3 DNA: TGTGCTAGCAGCTGGGACTGGGGCTCGACCCAGTACTTC.

V gene TRBV20-1 combines with J gene TRBJ2-3; no firm D call. The CDR3 runs to 13 residues. Germline CDR1 DFQATT, CDR2 SNEGSKA (reference sequence). Trimming left V 1 base short and J 0 bases short, with 5 bases between. In DNA, the CDR3 is TGCAGTGCTAGAGTCGGGAGCACAGATACGCAGTATTTT. It encodes CSARVGSTDTQYF.

The chain employs TRBV5-1 and TRBJ2-2; D uncertain. Germline loops: CDR1 SGHRS, CDR2 YFSETQ. The V end lost 3 bases, the J end lost 8 bases, and 8 bases lay between the germline ends. This CDR3 has 12 amino acids. The CDR3 DNA reads TGCGCCAGCAGCTGGGATGTGGGGGAGCTGTTTTTT. Translating it yields CASSWDVGELFF.

This clonotype was observed at least ten times. The chain has TRBV24-1 and TRBJ1-5, with D unresolved. Trimming took 5 bases from V and 7 from J, leaving 11 bases between them. This CDR3 comprises 13 residues. Germline CDR1 reads KGHDR; CDR2 reads SFDVKD. CDR3 nucleotides: TGTGCCACCAGTGGTAGCGGGGAACAGCCCCAGCATTTT. Protein: CATSGSGEQPQHF.

This clonotype was found once. This chain uses TRBV24-1 with TRBJ2-3, with 10 bases that match TRBD1. The CDR3 spans 17 residues. V lost 2 bases, J lost 5 bases, and 9 bases stayed unmatched. In germline, CDR1 is KGHDR, CDR2 SFDVKD. CDR3 nucleotide sequence: TGTGCCACCAGTGATTACCCCGGGACAGGGGTCCGAGATACGCAGTATTTT. This gives the protein CATSDYPGTGVRDTQYF.

This clonotype has a count of ten or more. Relative to the germline gene, one junction end is altered; a read error may explain this. This chain joins TRBV29-1 and TRBJ2-3; D could derive from TRBD1 or TRBD2 (6 bases each). Germline V CDR1 and CDR2: SQVTM, ANQGSEA. This CDR3 region has 12 residues. As DNA, the CDR3 is TGCAGCGCAACGCCGGCCGCGGGACAAGCCGATTTT. Translating it yields CSATPAAGQADF.

This clonotype was counted only a few times. The V call is TRBV20-1, the J call TRBJ2-6, with D tentatively TRBD2 (6 bases). In germline, CDR1 is DFQATT, CDR2 SNEGSKA (reference sequence). Trimming left V 6 bases short and J 0 bases short, with 12 bases between. The CDR3 runs to 15 residues. The DNA for the CDR3 is TGCAGTGCGCGGACGGGAGCCTCTGGGGCCAACGTCCTGACTTTC. As protein: CSARTGASGANVLTF.

This clonotype was recorded at least ten times. V usage is TRBV12-3 or TRBV12-4 and J usage is TRBJ2-1; weak D call: TRBD1 (5 bases). The ends were cut back, 3 bases at V and 4 bases at J, with 7 bases in the middle. This CDR3 comprises 13 residues. In nucleotides, the CDR3 is TGTGCCAGCAGTTTGGACATGTACAATGAGCAGTTCTTC. It translates to CASSLDMYNEQFF.

This clonotype was counted between two and nine times. The gene calls are TRBV9 and TRBJ2-7; no definite D call. V was trimmed by 0 bases and J by 0 bases, leaving 10 bases between them. The germline gives CDR1 SGDLS, CDR2 YYNGEE. The CDR3 covers 15 residues. In DNA form, the CDR3 reads TGTGCCAGCAGCGTAGCGGCAGTCAGCTCCTACGAGCAGTACTTC. Amino acids: CASSVAAVSSYEQYF.

This clonotype showed up just a few times. V gene TRBV5-1 combines with J gene TRBJ2-5; the match to TRBD2 covers 8 bases. Germline loops: CDR1 SGHRS, CDR2 YFSETQ. The CDR3 is 14 amino acids. J gave up 2 bases and V 5 bases, and 5 bases lay outside the gene matches. The chain's CDR3 is CASRSGGRQETQYF. The DNA of the CDR3 is TGCGCCAGCAGGAGCGGGGGTAGGCAAGAGACCCAGTACTTC.

This chain links TRBV10-2 with TRBJ2-1, with a tentative D call TRBD2 (7 bases). Trimming took 6 bases from V and 9 from J, leaving 15 bases between them. The CDR3 has 13 amino acids. In germline, CDR1 is WSHSY, CDR2 SAAADI. The CDR3 DNA reads TGCGCCAGCAGATCCCGGGGGGCCGGTGAGCAGTTCTTC. Protein: CASRSRGAGEQFF.

The chain uses TRBV18 and TRBJ2-1, with D perhaps given as TRBD1 or TRBD2 (5 bases each). Trimming removed 2 bases from V and 2 bases from J, with 7 bases in between. The V gene's germline CDR1 is KGHSH and CDR2 LQKENI. The CDR3 is made up of 14 amino acids. As DNA, the CDR3 is TGTGCCAGCTCACCAGGGGACCCCTACAATGAGCAGTTCTTC. Protein: CASSPGDPYNEQFF.

This chain links TRBV15 with TRBJ1-2; D unclear. The germline CDR1 and CDR2 sequences are LNHNV and YYDKDF (reference sequence). V lost 3 bases, J lost 3 bases, and 8 bases lay in between. This CDR3 comprises 13 residues. CDR3 amino acids: CATSSRGYYGYTF. CDR3 nucleotide sequence: TGTGCCACCAGCAGTAGAGGGTACTATGGCTACACCTTC.

This chain connects TRBV24-1 to TRBJ2-1; 7 positions agree with TRBD2. J lost 6 bases, V lost 9 bases, and 7 bases had no gene match. The CDR3 has 13 residues. Germline V gene lookup returns CDR1 KGHDR and CDR2 SFDVKD. For the CDR3, the DNA is TGTGCCACCTCCCAGCCGGGGGGCAATGAGCAGTTCTTC. It encodes CATSQPGGNEQFF.

The sample holds a few counts of this clonotype. J is TRBJ1-1 and V is TRBV18; 7 bases line up with TRBD1. CDR1 is KGHSH, CDR2 LQKENI, per germline. The CDR3 contains 14 residues. J was trimmed by 6 bases and V by 1 base; bases with no gene match: 5. This CDR3 is CASSPQRGLAEAFF. The CDR3 nucleotides are TGTGCCAGCTCACCACAAAGGGGGCTCGCTGAAGCTTTCTTT.

There are a few counts of this clonotype. V and J are TRBV9 and TRBJ2-5; 10 bases agree with TRBD2. Germline lookup yields CDR1 SGDLS and CDR2 YYNGEE. V shed 2 bases and J 5 bases; nucleotides not matched to a gene: 9. CDR3 size: 16 residues. Written as DNA, the CDR3 is TGTGCCAGCAGCGTCTCTCCGGGACTAGCGTGGGAGACCCAGTACTTC. It encodes CASSVSPGLAWETQYF.

The chain carries TRBV4-3 and TRBJ1-2; D is undetermined. V was clipped by 0 bases and J by 4 bases, with 9 bases between them. The CDR3 extends over 14 amino acids. CDR1 and CDR2 (germline): LGHNA, YSLEER. CDR3 sequence: CASSQEWESYGYTF. The CDR3 DNA is TGCGCCAGCAGCCAAGAATGGGAAAGCTATGGCTACACCTTC.

There are a few counts of this clonotype. V is TRBV4-3 and J is TRBJ2-2; 7 bases line up with TRBD2. V shed 0 bases, J shed 6 bases, and the junction held 1 base outside the gene matches. The CDR3 is 14 residues long. Germline CDR1 LGHNA, CDR2 YSLEER. This chain's CDR3 is CASSQEGGAGELFF. The CDR3 nucleotides are TGCGCCAGCAGCCAAGAGGGAGGGGCCGGGGAGCTGTTTTTT.

This clonotype was counted ten times or more. The J gene is TRBJ2-3, the V gene TRBV11-2, with 7 bases that match TRBD2. Germline V CDR1 and CDR2: SGHAT, FQNNGV. The CDR3 sequence is 15 residues long. Losses at the gene ends were 2 bases for V and 0 bases for J; bases not matched to a gene: 2. The CDR3 reads CASSLQRGSTDTQYF. The CDR3 nucleotides are TGTGCCAGCAGCTTACAGCGGGGTAGCACAGATACGCAGTATTTT.

This clonotype has at least ten counts. J is TRBJ1-5 and V is TRBV3-1; D is undetermined. V was shortened by 1 base and J by 7 bases, with 11 bases between the two germline ends. The germline V gene encodes CDR1 LGHDT and CDR2 YNNKEL (reference sequence). The CDR3 consists of 14 residues. CDR3 DNA sequence: TGTGCCAGCAGCCAAGGGGAGGTCTGGCAGCCCCAGCATTTT. Translation gives CASSQGEVWQPQHF.

V gene TRBV7-2 combines with J gene TRBJ2-1; D gene uncertain. The V gene's germline CDR1 is SGHTA and CDR2 FQGNSA. With 1 base removed from V and 0 bases from J, the gap between germline ends came to 10 bases. This CDR3 is built from 16 residues. CDR3 in amino acids: CASSLVRRSSYNEQFF. CDR3 coding DNA: TGTGCCAGCAGCTTAGTAAGGCGGAGCTCCTACAATGAGCAGTTCTTC.

V and J are TRBV18 and TRBJ1-5, with unresolved D. CDR1 is KGHSH, CDR2 LQKENI, per germline. With 2 bases removed from V and 1 base from J, the gap between germline ends came to 3 bases. The CDR3 spans 13 residues. Here the CDR3 DNA reads TGTGCCAGCTCACCAAGAAGCAATCAGCCCCAGCATTTT. This sequence encodes CASSPRSNQPQHF.